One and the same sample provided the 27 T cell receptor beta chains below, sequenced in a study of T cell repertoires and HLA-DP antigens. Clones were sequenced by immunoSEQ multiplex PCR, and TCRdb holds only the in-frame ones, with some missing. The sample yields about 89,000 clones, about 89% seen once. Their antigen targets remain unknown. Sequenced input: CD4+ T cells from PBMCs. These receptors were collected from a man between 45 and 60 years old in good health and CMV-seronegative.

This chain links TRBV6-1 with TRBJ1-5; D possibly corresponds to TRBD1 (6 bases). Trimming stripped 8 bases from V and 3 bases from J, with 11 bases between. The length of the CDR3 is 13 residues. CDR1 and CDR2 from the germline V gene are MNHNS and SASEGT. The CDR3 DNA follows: TGTGCCAGCGGCAGGGGAGACAATCAGCCCCAGCATTTT. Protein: CASGRGDNQPQHF.

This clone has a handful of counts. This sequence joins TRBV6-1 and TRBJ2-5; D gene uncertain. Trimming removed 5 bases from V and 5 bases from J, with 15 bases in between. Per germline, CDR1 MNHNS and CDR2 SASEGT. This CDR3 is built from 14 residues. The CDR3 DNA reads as TGTGCCAGCAGTCCCCCGGATCTGGGTGAGACCCAGTACTTC. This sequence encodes CASSPPDLGETQYF.

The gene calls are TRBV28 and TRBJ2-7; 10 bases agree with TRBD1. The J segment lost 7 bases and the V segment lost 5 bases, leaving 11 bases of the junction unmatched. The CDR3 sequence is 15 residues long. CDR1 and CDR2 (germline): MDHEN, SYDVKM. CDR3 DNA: TGTGCCAGCAGTGCGCCGGGACAGGGGTCCGGGGAGCAGTACTTC. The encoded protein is CASSAPGQGSGEQYF.

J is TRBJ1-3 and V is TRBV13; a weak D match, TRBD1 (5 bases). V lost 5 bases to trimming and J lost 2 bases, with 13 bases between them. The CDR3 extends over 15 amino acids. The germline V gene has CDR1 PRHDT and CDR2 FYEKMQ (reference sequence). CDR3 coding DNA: TGTGCCAGCAGCAGCAGGGATATGGCTGGAAACACCATATATTTT. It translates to CASSSRDMAGNTIYF.

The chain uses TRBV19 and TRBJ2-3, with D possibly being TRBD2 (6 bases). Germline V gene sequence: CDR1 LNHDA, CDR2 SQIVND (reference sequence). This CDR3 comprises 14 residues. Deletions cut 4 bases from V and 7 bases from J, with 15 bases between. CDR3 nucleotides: TGTGCCAGTAGTAAGGCGGCAGGAGGGAATACGCAGTATTTT. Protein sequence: CASSKAAGGNTQYF.

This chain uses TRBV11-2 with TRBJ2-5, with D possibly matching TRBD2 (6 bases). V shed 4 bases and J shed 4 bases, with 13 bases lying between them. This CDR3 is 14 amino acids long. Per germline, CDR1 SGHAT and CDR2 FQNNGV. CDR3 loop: CASSSGGSGETQYF. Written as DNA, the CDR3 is TGTGCCAGCAGCTCCGGAGGGTCCGGAGAGACCCAGTACTTC.

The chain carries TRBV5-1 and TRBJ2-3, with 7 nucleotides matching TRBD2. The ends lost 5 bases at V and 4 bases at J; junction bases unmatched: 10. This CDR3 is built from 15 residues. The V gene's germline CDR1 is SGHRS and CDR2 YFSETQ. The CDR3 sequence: CASSWAGVSSDTQYF. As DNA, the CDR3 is TGCGCCAGCAGTTGGGCGGGAGTATCTTCAGATACGCAGTATTTT.

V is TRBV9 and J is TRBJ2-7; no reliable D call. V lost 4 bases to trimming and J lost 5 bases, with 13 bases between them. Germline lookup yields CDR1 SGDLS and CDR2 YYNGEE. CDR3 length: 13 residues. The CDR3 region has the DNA TGTGCCAGCAGCCGGACCGCGAGACACGAGCAGTACTTC. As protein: CASSRTARHEQYF.

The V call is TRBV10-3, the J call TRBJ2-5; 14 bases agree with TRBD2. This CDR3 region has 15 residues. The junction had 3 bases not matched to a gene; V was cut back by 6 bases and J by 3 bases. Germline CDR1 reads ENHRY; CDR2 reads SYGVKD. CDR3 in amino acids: CAIRPTSGGEETQYF. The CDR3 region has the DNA TGTGCCATCAGACCGACTAGCGGGGGGGAAGAGACCCAGTACTTC.

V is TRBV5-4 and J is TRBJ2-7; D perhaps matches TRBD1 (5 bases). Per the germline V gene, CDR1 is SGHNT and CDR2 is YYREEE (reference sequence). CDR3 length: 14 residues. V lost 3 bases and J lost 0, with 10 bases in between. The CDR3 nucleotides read TGTGCCAGCAGCTACCCTACAGGCTCCTACGAGCAGTACTTC. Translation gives CASSYPTGSYEQYF.

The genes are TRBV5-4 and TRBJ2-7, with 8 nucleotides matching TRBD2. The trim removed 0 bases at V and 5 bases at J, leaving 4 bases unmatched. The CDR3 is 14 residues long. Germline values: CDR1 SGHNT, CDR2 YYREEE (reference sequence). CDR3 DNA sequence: TGTGCCAGCAGCTTGGTTGGCGGGGGGCACGAGCAGTACTTC. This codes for CASSLVGGGHEQYF.

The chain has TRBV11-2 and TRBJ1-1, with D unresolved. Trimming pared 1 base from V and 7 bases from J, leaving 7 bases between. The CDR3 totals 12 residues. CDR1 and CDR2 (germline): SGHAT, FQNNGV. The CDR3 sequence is CASSLVASEAFF. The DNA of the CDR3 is TGTGCCAGCAGCTTAGTCGCAAGTGAAGCTTTCTTT.

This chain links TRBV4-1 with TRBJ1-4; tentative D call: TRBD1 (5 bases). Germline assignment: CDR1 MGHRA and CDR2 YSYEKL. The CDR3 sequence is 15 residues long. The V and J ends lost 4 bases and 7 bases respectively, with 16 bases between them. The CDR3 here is CASSPPRAMGEKLFF. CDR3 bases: TGCGCCAGCAGCCCGCCCAGGGCAATGGGTGAAAAACTGTTTTTT.

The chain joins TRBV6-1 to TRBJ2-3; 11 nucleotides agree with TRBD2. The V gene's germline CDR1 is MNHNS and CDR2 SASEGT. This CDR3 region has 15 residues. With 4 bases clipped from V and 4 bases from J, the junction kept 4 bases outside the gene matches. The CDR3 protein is CASSAGSGGADTQYF. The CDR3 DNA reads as TGTGCCAGCAGTGCGGGTAGCGGGGGGGCAGATACGCAGTATTTT.

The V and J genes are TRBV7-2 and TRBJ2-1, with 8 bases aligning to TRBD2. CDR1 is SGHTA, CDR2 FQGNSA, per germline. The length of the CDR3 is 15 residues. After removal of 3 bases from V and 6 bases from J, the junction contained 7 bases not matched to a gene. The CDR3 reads CASSFMSGGPNEQFF. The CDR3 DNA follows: TGTGCCAGCAGCTTCATGTCGGGGGGGCCCAATGAGCAGTTCTTC.

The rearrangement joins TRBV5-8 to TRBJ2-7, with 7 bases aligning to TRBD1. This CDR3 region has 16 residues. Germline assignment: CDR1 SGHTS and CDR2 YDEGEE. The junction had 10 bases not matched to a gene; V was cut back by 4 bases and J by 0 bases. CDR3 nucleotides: TGTGCCAGCAGCAATGACAGGGTCTCAAGCTCCTACGAGCAGTACTTC. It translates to CASSNDRVSSSYEQYF. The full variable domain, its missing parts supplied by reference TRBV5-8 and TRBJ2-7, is EAGVTQSPTHLIKTRGQQATLRCSPISGHTSVYWYQQALGLGLQFLLWYDEGEERNRGNFPPRFSGRQFPNYSSELNVNALELEDSALYLCASSNDRVSSSYEQYFGPGTRLTVT.

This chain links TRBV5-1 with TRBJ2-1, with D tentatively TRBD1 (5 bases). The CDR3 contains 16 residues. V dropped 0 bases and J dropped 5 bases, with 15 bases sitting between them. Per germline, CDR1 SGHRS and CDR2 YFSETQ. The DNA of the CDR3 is TGCGCCAGCAGCTTGGAGGGCAGTCAGGGAAACAATGAGCAGTTCTTC. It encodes CASSLEGSQGNNEQFF.

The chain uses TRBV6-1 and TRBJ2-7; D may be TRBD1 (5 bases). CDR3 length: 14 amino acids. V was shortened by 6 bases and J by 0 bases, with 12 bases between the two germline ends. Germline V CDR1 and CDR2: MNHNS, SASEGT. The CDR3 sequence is CASSQTDSSYEQYF. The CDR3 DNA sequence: TGTGCCAGCAGCCAGACAGACAGCTCCTACGAGCAGTACTTC.

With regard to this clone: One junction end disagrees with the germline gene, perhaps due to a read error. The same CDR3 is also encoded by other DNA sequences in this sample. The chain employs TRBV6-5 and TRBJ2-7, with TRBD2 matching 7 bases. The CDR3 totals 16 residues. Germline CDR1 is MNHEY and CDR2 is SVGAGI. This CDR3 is CASSYSPTSATYEQYF. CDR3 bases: TGTGCCAGCAGTTACTCACCTACTAGCGCCACCTATGAGCAGTACTTC.

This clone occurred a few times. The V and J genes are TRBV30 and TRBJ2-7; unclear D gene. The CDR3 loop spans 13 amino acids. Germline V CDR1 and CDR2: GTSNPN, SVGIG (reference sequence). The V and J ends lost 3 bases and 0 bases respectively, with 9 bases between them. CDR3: CAWRSANSYEQYF. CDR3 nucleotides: TGTGCCTGGAGGTCGGCGAACTCCTACGAGCAGTACTTC.

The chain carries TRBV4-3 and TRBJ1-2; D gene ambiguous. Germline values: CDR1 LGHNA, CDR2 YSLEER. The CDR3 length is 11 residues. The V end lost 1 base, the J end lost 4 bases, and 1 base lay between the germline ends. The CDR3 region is CASSQAYGYTF. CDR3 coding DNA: TGCGCCAGCAGCCAAGCCTATGGCTACACCTTC.

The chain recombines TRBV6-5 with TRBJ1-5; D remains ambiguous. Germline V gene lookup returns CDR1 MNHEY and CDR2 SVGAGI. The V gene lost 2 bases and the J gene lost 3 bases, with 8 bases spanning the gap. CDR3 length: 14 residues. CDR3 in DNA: TGTGCCAGCAGTTACGGAAGGGTCAATCAGCCCCAGCATTTT. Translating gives CASSYGRVNQPQHF.

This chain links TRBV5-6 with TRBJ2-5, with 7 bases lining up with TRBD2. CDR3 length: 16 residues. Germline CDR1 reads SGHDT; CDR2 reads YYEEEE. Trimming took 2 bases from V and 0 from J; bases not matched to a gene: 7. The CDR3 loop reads CASSLMPSGNQETQYF. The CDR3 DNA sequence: TGTGCCAGCAGCTTAATGCCTAGCGGTAACCAAGAGACCCAGTACTTC.

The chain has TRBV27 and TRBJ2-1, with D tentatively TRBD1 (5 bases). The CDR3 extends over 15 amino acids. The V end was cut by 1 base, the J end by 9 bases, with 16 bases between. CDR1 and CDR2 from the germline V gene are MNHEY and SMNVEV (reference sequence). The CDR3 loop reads CASSLLGRVGSEQFF. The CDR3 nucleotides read TGTGCCAGCAGTTTATTGGGCAGGGTGGGTAGTGAGCAGTTCTTC.

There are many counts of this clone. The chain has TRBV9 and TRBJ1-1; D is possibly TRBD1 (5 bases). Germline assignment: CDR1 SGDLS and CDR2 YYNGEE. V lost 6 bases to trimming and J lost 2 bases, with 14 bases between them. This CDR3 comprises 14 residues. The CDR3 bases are TGTGCCAGCAATACAGGAATCCTAAACACTGAAGCTTTCTTT. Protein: CASNTGILNTEAFF.

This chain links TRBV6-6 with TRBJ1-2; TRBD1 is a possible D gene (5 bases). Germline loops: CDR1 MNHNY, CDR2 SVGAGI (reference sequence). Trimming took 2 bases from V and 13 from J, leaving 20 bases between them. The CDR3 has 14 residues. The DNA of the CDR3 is TGTGCCAGCAGTTACGGCGGGACGGGCCAAACGGGCACCTTC. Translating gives CASSYGGTGQTGTF.

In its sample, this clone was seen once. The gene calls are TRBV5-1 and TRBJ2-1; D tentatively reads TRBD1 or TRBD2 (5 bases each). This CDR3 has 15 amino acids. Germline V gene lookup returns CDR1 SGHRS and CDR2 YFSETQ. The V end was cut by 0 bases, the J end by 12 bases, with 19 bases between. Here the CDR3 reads CASSLDGASTMRQFF. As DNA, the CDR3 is TGCGCCAGCAGCTTGGACGGGGCATCCACAATGAGGCAGTTCTTC.